This TCR beta chain was documented in a study of response to subunit inactivated influenza vaccine. CDR3 length: 12 residues. V was clipped by 1 base and J by 7 bases, with 5 bases between them. The V gene's germline CDR1 is MNHEY and CDR2 SVGEGT. On this clonotype itself: Its matching antigen is unknown.

Broader study findings: Few new T cells, the authors suggested, are recruited by each seasonal influenza vaccination.

TCRdb independently ran MiXCR on the RT-PCR reads; one entry per CDR3 protein. This repertoire shows fewer than 750,000 distinct CDR3 sequences, less than 15% found once; its top ten account for around 10%. This sample comprised PBMCs from blood, obtained 11 to 12 days after vaccination. This chain connects TRBV6-2 or TRBV6-3 to TRBJ2-1, with unresolved D. This clonotype originated in a middle-aged man who received an inactivated influenza vaccine. The CDR3 DNA is TGTGCCAGCAGTTACTTGTTGAATGAGCAGTTCTTC. It codes for CASSYLLNEQFF.